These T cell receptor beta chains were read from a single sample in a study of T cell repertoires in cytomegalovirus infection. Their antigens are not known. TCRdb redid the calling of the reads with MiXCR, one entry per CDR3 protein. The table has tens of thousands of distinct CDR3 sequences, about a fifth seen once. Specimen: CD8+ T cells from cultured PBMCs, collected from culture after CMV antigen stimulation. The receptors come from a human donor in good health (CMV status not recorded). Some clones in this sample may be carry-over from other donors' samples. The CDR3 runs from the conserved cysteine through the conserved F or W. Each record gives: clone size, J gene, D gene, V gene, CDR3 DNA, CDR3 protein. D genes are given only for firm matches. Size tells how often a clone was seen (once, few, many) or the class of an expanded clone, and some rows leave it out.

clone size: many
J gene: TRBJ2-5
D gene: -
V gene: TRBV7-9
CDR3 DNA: TGTGCCAGCAGCTTAGGGGAACAAGAGACCCAGTACTTC
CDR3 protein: CASSLGEQETQYF

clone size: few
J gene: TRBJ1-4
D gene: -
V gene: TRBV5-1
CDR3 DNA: TGCGCCAGCAGCTTGGGGGATGGAGGCGAAAAACTGTTTTTT
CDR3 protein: CASSLGDGGEKLFF

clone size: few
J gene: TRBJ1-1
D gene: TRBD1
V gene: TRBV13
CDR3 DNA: TGTGCCAGCAGCCTCGGGACAGCTACTGAAGCTTTCTTT
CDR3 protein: CASSLGTATEAFF

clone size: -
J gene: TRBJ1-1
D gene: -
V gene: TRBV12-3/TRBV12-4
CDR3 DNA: TGTGCCAGCAGACCGGGGCGAGGCGCTGAAGCTTTCTTT
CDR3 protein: CASRPGRGAEAFF

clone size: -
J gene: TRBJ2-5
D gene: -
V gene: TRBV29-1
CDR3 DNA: TGCAGCGGACGGACGTTCCAAGAGACCCAGTACTTC
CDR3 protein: CSGRTFQETQYF

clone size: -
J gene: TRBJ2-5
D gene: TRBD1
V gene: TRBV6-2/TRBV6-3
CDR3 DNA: TGTGCCAGCAGACCCCCCGGACAGGGCTATGTCGGGAACTTC
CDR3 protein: CASRPPGQGYVGNF

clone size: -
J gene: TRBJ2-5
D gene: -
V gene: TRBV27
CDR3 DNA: TGTGCCAGCAGTTTAGGGCCGTCATACCAAGAGACCCAGTACTTC
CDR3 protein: CASSLGPSYQETQYF

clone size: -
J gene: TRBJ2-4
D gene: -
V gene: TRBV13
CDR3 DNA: TGTGCCAGCAGCCTAGCGGCCAAAAACATTCAGTACTTC
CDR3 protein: CASSLAAKNIQYF

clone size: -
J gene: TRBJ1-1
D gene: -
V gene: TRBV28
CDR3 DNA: TGTGCCAGCAGTCCCTGGTTCATGAACAATGAAGCTTTATTT
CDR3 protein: CASSPWFMNNEALF

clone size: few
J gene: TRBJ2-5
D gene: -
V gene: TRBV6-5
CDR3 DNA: TGTGCCAGCAGTTACTCGATGTGGGGGGGGCCGCGGGAGACCCAGTACTTC
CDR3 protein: CASSYSMWGGPRETQYF

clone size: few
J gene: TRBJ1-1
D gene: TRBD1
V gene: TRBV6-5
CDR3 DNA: TGTGCCAGCAGCCCCAGGGGGCAGAGCACTGAAGCTTTCTTT
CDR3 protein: CASSPRGQSTEAFF

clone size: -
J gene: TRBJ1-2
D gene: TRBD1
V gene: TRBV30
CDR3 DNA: TGTGCCTGGAGTGGAACAGGGGGGAGCTATGGCTACACCTTC
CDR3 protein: CAWSGTGGSYGYTF

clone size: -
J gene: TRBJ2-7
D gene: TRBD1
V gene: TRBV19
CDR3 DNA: TGTGCCAGTAGCGGGACAGGGGTGGACGAGCAGTACTTC
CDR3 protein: CASSGTGVDEQYF

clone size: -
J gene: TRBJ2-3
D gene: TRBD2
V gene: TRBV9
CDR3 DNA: TGTGCCAGCAGCGTAGCGGGAGGAGACACAGATACGCAGTATTTT
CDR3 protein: CASSVAGGDTDTQYF

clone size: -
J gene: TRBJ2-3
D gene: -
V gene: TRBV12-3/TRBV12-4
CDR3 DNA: TGTGCCAGCAGTTGGGCTGACACAGATACGCAGTATTTT
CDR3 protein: CASSWADTDTQYF

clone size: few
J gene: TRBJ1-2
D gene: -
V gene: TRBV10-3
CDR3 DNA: TGTGCCATCAGTGTTCTACCGGACGTGGGCTACACCTTC
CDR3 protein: CAISVLPDVGYTF

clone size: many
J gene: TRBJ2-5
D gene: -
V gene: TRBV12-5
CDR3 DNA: TGTGCTAGTGGTTCTACAGGGGAGACCCAGTACTTC
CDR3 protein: CASGSTGETQYF

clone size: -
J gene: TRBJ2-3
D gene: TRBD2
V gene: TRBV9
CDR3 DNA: TGTGCCAGCAGCTCCACTAGCGGGAAAGATACGGAGTATTTT
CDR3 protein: CASSSTSGKDTEYF

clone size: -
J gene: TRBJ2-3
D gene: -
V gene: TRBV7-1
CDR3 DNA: TGTGCCACCCTCGATGGTGTAGCAGATACGCAGTATTTT
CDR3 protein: CATLDGVADTQYF

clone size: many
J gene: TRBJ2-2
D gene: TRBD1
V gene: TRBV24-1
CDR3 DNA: TGTGCCACCAGTGATTTCTCCGGGACAGGGTCAAACACCGGGGAGCTGTTTTTT
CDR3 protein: CATSDFSGTGSNTGELFF

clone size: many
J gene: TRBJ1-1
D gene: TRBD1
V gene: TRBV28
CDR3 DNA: TGTGCCAGCAGCCTCCGTCAGACAGGGAGCACTGAAGCTTTCTTT
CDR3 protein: CASSLRQTGSTEAFF

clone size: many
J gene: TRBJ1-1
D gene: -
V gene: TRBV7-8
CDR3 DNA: TGTGCCAGCAGCCTGGGAACGGGGCTCACTGAAGCTTTCTTT
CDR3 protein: CASSLGTGLTEAFF

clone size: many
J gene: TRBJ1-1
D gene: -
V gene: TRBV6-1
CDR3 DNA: TGTGCCAGCAGTGAACGGGGGCTGGAGACTGAAGCTTTCTTT
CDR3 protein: CASSERGLETEAFF

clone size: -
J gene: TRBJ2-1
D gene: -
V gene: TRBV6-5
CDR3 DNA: TGTGCCAGCAGTTTGACAGGTATCGTCGGAGTGAAGTCCTACAATGAGCAGTTCTTC
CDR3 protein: CASSLTGIVGVKSYNEQFF

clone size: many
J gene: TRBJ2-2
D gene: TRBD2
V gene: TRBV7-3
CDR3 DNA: TGTGCCAGCAGCTTCGGACTAGCGAGCACCGGGGAGCTGTTTTTT
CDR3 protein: CASSFGLASTGELFF

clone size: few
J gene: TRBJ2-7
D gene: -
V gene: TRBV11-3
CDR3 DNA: TGTGCCAGCAGCGCCCGCCGGGTCGAGCAGTACTTC
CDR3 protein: CASSARRVEQYF

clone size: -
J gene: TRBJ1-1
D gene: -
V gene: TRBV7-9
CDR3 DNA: TGTGCCAGCAGCTTATCGTTAATGGTGACTGAAGCTTTCTTT
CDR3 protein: CASSLSLMVTEAFF

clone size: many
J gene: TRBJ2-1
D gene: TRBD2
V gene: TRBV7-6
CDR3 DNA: TGTGCCAGCAGCTTAGGTCCATACCCTAGCGGGGGGGCACATGAGCAGTTCTTC
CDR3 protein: CASSLGPYPSGGAHEQFF

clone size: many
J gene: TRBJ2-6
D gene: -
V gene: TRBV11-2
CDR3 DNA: TGTGCCAGCAGCTTATCGGACTCTGGGGCCAACGTCCTGACTTTC
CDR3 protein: CASSLSDSGANVLTF

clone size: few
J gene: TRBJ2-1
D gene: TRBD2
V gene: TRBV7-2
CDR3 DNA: TGTGCCACCGGGACTAGCGGGGCCCCTTACAATGAGCAGTTCTTC
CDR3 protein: CATGTSGAPYNEQFF

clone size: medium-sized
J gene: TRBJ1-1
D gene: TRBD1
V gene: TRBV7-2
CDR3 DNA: TGTGCCAGCAGCCCGGACAGGGTTGCCATGAACACTGAAGCTTTCTTT
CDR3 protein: CASSPDRVAMNTEAFF

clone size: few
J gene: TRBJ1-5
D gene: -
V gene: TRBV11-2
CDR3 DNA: TGTGCCAGCAGCTTAGTCCCGGACCAGCCCCAGCATTTT
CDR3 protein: CASSLVPDQPQHF

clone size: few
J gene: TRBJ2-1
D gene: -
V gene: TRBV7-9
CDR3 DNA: TGTGCCAGCAGCCGCCAGGGAACTGAGCAGTTCTTC
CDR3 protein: CASSRQGTEQFF

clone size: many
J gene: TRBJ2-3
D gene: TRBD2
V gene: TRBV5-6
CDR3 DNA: TGTGCCAGCAGCTCACCTCTAGCGGCAGATACGCAGTATTTT
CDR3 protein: CASSSPLAADTQYF

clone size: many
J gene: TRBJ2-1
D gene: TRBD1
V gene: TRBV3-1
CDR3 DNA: TGTGCCAGCAGCCAACTGACAGGGGGATTACCTGGCAATGAGCAGTTCTTC
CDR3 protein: CASSQLTGGLPGNEQFF

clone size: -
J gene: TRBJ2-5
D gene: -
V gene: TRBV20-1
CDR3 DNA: TGCAGTGCTAGTGTCGCCGGGCCAGCACGGGAGACCCAGTACTTC
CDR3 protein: CSASVAGPARETQYF

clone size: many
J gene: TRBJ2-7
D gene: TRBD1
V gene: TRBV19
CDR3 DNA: TGTGCCAGTAGTACCCGGGACAGGGGCTCCTACGAGCAGTACTTC
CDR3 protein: CASSTRDRGSYEQYF

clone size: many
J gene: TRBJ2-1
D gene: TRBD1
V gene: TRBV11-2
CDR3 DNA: TGTGCCAGCAGCTTAGGTGGGACAGGGGCGACCTACAATGAGCAGTTCTTC
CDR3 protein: CASSLGGTGATYNEQFF

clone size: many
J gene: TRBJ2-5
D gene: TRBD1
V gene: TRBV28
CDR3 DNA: TGTGCCAGCAGCTCCCCCCGGACAGGGGGTCAAGAGACCCAGTACTTC
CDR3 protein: CASSSPRTGGQETQYF